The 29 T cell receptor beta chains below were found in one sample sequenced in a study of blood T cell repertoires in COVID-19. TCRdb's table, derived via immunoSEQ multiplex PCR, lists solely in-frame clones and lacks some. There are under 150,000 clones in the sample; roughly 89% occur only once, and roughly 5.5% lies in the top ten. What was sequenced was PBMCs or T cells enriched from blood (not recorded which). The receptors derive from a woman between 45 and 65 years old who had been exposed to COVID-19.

The CDR3 spells CASSPLAGVRTQYF. DNA of the CDR3: TGTGCCAGCAGTCCCCTGGCGGGAGTTCGGACCCAGTACTTC. The J gene is TRBJ2-5, the V gene TRBV28; 7 bases line up with TRBD2. This CDR3 region has 14 residues. CDR1 MDHEN and CDR2 SYDVKM come from the germline V gene. The J segment lost 7 bases and the V segment lost 5 bases, leaving 10 bases of the junction unmatched.

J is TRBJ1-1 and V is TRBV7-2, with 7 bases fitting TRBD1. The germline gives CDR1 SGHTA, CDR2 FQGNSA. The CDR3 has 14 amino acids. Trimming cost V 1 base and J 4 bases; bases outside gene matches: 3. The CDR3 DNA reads TGTGCCAGCAGCTTAGGGGGACAGCGCACTGAAGCTTTCTTT. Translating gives CASSLGGQRTEAFF.

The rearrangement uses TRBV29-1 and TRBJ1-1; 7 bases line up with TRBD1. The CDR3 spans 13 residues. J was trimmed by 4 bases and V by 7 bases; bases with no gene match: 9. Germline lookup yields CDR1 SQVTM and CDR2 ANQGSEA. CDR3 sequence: CSGRDSFTTEAFF. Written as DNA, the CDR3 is TGCAGCGGCCGGGACAGCTTTACCACTGAAGCTTTCTTT.

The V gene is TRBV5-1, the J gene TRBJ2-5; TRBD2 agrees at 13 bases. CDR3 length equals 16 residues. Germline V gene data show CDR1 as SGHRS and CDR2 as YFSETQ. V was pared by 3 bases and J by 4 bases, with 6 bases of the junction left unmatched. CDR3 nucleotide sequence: TGCGCCAGCAGCTCGGGACTAGCGGGGCAGGGAGAGACCCAGTACTTC. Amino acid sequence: CASSSGLAGQGETQYF.

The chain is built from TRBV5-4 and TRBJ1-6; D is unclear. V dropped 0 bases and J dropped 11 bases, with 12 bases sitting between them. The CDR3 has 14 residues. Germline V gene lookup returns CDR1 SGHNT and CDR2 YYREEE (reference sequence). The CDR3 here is CASSLVDSETPLHF. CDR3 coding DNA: TGTGCCAGCAGCTTGGTGGATAGCGAAACACCCCTCCACTTT.

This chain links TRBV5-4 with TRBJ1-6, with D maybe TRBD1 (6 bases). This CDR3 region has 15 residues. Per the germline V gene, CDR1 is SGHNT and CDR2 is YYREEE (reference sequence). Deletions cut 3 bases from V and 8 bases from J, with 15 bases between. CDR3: CASSWGRGVDSPLHF. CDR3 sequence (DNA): TGTGCCAGCAGCTGGGGCAGGGGCGTCGATTCACCCCTCCACTTT.

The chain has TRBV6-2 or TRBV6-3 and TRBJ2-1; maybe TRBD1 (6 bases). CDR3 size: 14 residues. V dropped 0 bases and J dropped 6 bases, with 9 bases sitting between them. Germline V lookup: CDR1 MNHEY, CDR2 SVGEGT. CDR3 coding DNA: TGTGCCAGCAGTTACTCGGACAGTCTCAATGAGCAGTTCTTC. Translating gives CASSYSDSLNEQFF.

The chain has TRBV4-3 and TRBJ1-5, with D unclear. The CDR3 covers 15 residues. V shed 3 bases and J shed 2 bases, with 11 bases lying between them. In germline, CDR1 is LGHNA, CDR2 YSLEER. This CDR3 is CASSQEPGGNQPQHF. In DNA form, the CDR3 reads TGCGCCAGCAGCCAGGAACCGGGTGGCAATCAGCCCCAGCATTTT.

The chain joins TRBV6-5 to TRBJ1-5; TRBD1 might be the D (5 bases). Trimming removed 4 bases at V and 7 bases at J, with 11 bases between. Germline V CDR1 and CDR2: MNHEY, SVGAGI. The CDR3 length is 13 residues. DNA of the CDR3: TGTGCCAGCAGTTTAACAGGAAAACAGCCCCAGCATTTT. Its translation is CASSLTGKQPQHF.

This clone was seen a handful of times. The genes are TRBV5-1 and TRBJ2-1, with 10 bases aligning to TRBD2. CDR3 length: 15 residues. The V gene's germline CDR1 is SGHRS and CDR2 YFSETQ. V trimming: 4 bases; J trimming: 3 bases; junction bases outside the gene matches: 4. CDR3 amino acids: CASSTGLADYNEQFF. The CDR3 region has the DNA TGCGCCAGCAGCACCGGACTAGCGGACTACAATGAGCAGTTCTTC. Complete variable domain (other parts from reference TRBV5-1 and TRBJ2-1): KAGVTQTPRYLIKTRGQQVTLSCSPISGHRSVSWYQQTPGQGLQFLFEYFSETQRNKGNFPGRFSGRQFSNSRSEMNVSTLELGDSALYLCASSTGLADYNEQFFGPGTRLTVL.

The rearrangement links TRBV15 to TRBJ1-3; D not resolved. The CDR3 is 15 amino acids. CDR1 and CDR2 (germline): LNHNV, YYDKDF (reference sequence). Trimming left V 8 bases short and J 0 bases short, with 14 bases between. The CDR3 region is CATRLAASSGNTIYF. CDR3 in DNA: TGTGCCACCCGGCTGGCGGCGAGCTCTGGAAACACCATATATTTT.

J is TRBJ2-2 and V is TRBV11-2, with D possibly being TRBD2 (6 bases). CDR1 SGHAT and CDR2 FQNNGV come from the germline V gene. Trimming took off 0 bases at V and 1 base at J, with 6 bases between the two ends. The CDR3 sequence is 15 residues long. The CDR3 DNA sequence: TGTGCCAGCAGCTTAGAGGGGGGGAACACCGGGGAGCTGTTTTTT. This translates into CASSLEGGNTGELFF.

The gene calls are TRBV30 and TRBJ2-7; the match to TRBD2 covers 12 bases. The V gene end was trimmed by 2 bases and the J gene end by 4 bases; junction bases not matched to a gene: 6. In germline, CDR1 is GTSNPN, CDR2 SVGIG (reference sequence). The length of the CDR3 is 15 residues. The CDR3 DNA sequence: TGTGCCTGGAGTTCGGGACTAGCGGGCCTTTACGAGCAGTACTTC. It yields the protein CAWSSGLAGLYEQYF.

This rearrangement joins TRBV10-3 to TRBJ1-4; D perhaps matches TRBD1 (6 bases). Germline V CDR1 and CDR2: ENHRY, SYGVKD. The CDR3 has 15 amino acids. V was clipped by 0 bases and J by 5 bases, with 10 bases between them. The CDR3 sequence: CAISESGQQNEKLFF. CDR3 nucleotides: TGTGCCATCAGTGAGTCGGGACAACAGAATGAAAAACTGTTTTTT.

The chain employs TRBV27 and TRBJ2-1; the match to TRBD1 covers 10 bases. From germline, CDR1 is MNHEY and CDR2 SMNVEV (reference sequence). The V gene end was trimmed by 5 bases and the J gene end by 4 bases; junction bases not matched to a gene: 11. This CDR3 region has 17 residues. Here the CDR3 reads CASSRTVGQGRYNEQFF. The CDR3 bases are TGTGCCAGCAGTAGAACCGTGGGACAGGGGAGATACAATGAGCAGTTCTTC.

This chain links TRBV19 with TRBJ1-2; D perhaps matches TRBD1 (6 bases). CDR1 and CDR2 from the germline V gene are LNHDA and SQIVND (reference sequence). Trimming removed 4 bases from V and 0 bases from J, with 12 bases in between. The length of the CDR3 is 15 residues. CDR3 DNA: TGTGCCAGTAGTACTGGACAGCCTTCTAACTATGGCTACACCTTC. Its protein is CASSTGQPSNYGYTF.

The CDR3 DNA is TGTGCCAGCAGCCGACAGAGGACTGAAGCTTTCTTT. As protein: CASSRQRTEAFF. The gene calls are TRBV13 and TRBJ1-1, with D perhaps matching TRBD1 (5 bases). V shed 5 bases and J shed 5 bases, with 9 bases lying between them. The germline V gene encodes CDR1 PRHDT and CDR2 FYEKMQ (reference sequence). The CDR3 totals 12 residues.

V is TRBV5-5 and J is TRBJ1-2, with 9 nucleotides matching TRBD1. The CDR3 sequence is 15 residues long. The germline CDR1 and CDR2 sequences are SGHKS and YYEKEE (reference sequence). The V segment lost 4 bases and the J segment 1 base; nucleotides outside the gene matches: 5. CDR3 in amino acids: CASSLLDRGNYGYTF. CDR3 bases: TGTGCCAGCAGCCTATTGGACAGGGGTAACTATGGCTACACCTTC. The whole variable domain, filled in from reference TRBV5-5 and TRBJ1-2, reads DAGVTQSPTHLIKTRGQQVTLRCSPISGHKSVSWYQQVLGQGPQFIFQYYEKEERGRGNFPDRFSARQFPNYSSELNVNALLLGDSALYLCASSLLDRGNYGYTFGSGTRLTVV.

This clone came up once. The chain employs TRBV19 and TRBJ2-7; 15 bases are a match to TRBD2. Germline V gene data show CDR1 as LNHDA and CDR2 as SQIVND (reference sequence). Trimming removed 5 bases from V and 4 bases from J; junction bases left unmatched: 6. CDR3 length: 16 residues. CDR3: CASSWGLAGGIYEQYF. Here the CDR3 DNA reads TGTGCCAGTAGTTGGGGACTAGCGGGAGGAATATACGAGCAGTACTTC. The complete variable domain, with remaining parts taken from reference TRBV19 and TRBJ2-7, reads DGGITQSPKYLFRKEGQNVTLSCEQNLNHDAMYWYRQDPGQGLRLIYYSQIVNDFQKGDIAEGYSVSREKKESFPLTVTSAQKNPTAFYLCASSWGLAGGIYEQYFGPGTRLTVT.

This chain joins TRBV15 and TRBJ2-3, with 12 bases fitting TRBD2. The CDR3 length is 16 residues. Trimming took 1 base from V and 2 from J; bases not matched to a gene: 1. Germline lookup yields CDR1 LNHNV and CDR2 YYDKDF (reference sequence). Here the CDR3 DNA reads TGTGCCACCAGCAGAGGGACTAGCGGGATCACAGATACGCAGTATTTT. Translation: CATSRGTSGITDTQYF.

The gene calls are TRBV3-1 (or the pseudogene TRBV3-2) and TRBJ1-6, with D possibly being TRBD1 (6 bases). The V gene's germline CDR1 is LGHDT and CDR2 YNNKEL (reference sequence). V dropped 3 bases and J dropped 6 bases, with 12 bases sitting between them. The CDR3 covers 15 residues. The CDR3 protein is CASSHQGFGNSPLHF. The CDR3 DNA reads TGTGCCAGCAGCCATCAGGGGTTTGGTAATTCACCCCTCCACTTT.

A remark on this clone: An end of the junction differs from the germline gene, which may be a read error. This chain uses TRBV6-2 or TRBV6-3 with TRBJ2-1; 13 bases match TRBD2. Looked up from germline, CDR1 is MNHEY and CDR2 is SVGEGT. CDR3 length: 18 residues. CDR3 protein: CASSDSSPGLAGKVEQFF. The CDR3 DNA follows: TGTGCCAGCAGTGACTCTTCTCCGGGACTAGCGGGAAAAGTTGAGCAGTTCTTC.

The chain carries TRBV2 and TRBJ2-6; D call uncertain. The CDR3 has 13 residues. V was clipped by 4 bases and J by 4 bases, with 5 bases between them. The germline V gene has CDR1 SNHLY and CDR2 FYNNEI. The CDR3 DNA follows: TGTGCCAGCAGTGCCAAAGGGGCCAACGTCCTGACTTTC. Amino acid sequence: CASSAKGANVLTF.

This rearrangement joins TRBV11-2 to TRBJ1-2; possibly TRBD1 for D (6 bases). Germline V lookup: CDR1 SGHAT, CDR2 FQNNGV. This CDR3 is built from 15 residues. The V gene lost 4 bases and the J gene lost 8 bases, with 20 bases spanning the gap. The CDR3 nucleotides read TGTGCCAGCAGCTCCCTAAGGGGGATTCAGGGGGGCTACACCTTC. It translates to CASSSLRGIQGGYTF.

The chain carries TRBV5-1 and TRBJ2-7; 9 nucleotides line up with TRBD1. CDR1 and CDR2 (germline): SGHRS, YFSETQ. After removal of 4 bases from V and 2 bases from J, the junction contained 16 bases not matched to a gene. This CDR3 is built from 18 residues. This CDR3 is CASSNTGTGTLGAYEQYF. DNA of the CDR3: TGCGCCAGCAGCAACACCGGGACAGGGACCCTCGGGGCCTACGAGCAGTACTTC.

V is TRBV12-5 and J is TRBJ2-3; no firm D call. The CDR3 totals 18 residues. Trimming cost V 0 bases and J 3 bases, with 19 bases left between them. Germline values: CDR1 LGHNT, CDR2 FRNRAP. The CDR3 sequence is CASGLVPGQEMQTDTQYF. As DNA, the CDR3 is TGTGCTAGTGGTTTGGTACCCGGCCAGGAAATGCAAACAGATACGCAGTATTTT.

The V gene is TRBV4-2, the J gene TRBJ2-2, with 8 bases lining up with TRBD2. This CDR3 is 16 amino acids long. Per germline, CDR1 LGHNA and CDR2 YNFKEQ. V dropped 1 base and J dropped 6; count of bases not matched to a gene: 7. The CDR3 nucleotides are TGTGCCAGCAGCCAAGCTCCCGGGGGGGCAGCCGGGGAGCTGTTTTTT. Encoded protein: CASSQAPGGAAGELFF.

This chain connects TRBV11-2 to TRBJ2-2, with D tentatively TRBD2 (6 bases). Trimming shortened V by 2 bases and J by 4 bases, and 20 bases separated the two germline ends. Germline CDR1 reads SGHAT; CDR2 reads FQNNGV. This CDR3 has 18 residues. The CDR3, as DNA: TGTGCCAGCAGCTTATCAGGTCCCGGGAGCCCCAGCACCGGGGAGCTGTTTTTT. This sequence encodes CASSLSGPGSPSTGELFF.

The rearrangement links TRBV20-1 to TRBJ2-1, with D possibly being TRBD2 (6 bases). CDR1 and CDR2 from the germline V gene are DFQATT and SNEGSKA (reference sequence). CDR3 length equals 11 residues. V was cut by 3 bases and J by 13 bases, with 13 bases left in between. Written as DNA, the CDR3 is TGCAGTGCTAGGGGAGGAGAGTTACAGTTCTTC. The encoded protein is CSARGGELQFF.